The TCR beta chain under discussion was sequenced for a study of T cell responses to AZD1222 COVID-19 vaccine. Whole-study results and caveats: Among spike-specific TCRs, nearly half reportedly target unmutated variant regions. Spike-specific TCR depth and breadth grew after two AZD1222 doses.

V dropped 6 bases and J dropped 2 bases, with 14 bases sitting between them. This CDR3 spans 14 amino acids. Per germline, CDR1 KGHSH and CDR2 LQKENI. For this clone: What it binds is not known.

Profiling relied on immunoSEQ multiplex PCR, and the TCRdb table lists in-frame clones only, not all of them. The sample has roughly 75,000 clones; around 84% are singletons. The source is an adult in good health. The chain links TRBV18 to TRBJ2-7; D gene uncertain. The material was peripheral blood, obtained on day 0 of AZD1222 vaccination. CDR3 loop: CASSVGAQTYEQYF. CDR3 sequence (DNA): TGTGCCAGCTCCGTTGGTGCGCAGACCTACGAGCAGTACTTC.